This TCR beta chain was captured by sequencing in a study of blood T cell repertoires in COVID-19. Study details: There were acute and convalescent COVID-19 samples, and they came from the United States, Italy and Spain. T cells, B-cell-depleted T cells, or PBMCs supplied cDNA or gDNA.

Profiled with immunoSEQ multiplex PCR; TCRdb holds only in-frame clones, not every one. This table holds roughly 150,000 clones, 65% to 85% found once. Study members were between roughly 18 and 100 years old and lived in 24 US regions. Allocation to cohorts depended on clinical history reported by the participants. Trimming removed 10 bases at V and 2 bases at J, with 15 bases between. The CDR3 covers 14 residues. The V gene's germline CDR1 is MNHEY and CDR2 SVGAGI. The chain joins TRBV6-5 to TRBJ1-5, with TRBD1 as a possible D gene (5 bases). The receptor was isolated from a man aged 35 to 55 who had recovered from COVID-19. Sequenced input: PBMCs or T cells enriched from blood (not recorded which). The CDR3 DNA follows: TGTGCCACCCAGGGTAGCGGTGGCAATCAGCCCCAGCATTTT. This translates into CATQGSGGNQPQHF.